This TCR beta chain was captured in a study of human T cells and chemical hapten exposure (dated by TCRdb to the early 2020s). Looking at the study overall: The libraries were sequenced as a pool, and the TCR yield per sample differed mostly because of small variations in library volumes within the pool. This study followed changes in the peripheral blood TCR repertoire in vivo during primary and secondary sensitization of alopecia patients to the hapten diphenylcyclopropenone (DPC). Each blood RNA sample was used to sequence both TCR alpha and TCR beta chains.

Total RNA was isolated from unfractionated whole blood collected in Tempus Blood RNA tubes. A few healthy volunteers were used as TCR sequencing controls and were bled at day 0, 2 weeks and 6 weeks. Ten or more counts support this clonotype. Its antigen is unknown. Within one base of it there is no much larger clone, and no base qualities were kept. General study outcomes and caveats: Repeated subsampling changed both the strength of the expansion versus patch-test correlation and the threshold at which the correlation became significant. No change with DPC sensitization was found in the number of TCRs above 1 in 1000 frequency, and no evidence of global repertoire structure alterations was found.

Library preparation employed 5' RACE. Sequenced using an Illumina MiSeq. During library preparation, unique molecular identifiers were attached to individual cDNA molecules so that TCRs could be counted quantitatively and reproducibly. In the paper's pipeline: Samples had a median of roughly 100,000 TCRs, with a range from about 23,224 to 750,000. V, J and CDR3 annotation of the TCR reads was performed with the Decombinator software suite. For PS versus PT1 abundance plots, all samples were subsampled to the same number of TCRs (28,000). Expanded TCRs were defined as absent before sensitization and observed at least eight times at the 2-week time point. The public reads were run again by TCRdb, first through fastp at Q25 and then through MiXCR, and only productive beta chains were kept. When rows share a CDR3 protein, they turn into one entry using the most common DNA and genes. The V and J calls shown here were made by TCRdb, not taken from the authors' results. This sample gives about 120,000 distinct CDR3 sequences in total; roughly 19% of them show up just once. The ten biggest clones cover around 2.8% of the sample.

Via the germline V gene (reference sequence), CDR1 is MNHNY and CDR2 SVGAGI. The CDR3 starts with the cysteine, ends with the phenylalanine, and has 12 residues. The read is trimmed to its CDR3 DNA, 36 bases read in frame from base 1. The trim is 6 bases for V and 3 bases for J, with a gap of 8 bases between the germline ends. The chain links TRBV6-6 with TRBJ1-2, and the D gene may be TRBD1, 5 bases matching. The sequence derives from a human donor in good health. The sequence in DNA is TGTGCCAGCAGGCAGGGTGACTATGGCTACACCTTC. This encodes CASRQGDYGYTF.